One and the same sample provided the 10 T cell receptor beta chains below, sequenced in a study of tumor-infiltrating lymphocytes in localized non-small cell lung cancer. Produced via immunoSEQ multiplex PCR; TCRdb's table is partial and in-frame only. The table records roughly 24,000 clones, roughly two thirds of them present only once. Sequencing was carried out using lung tumor tissue. The receptor source for this set is a human donor with non-small cell lung cancer.

The rearrangement uses TRBV5-6 and TRBJ2-7; D gene ambiguous. CDR1 is SGHDT, CDR2 YYEEEE, per germline. The CDR3 loop spans 14 amino acids. V gave up 4 bases and J gave up 6 bases, with 17 bases separating them. Written as DNA, the CDR3 is TGTGCCAGCAGCCCGTACGTAAAAAACCTCGAGCAGTACTTC. The encoded protein is CASSPYVKNLEQYF.

The V gene is TRBV11-1, the J gene TRBJ2-5, with D possibly being TRBD2 (5 bases). The germline CDR1 and CDR2 sequences are SGHAT and FQDESV (reference sequence). Trimming stripped 5 bases from V and 0 bases from J, with 7 bases between. This CDR3 has 13 amino acids. The CDR3 loop is CASSQDYQETQYF. The CDR3 nucleotides are TGTGCCAGCAGCCAGGACTACCAAGAGACCCAGTACTTC.

This clone was detected a few times. The genes are TRBV9 and TRBJ2-3, with 7 bases that match TRBD2. The CDR3 runs 16 residues. Germline CDR1 SGDLS, CDR2 YYNGEE. V lost 3 bases, J lost 0 bases, and 7 bases stayed unmatched. CDR3 residues: CASSANRRESTDTQYF. In DNA, the CDR3 is TGTGCCAGCAGCGCTAACAGGCGGGAGAGCACAGATACGCAGTATTTT.

The V gene is TRBV6-6, the J gene TRBJ1-2, with 12 bases that match TRBD1. Trimming cost V 9 bases and J 8 bases; bases outside gene matches: 13. From germline, CDR1 is MNHNY and CDR2 SVGAGI (reference sequence). The CDR3 runs 15 residues. The CDR3 protein is CARQGRDRGLGGYTF. For the CDR3, the DNA is TGTGCCAGGCAGGGGAGGGACAGGGGGCTTGGAGGCTACACCTTC.

The chain joins TRBV28 to TRBJ1-2; D might be TRBD1 (5 bases). V gave up 3 bases and J gave up 5 bases, with 10 bases separating them. CDR1 is MDHEN, CDR2 SYDVKM, per germline. The CDR3 is 13 amino acids. The CDR3: CASSLARVYGYTF. CDR3 bases: TGTGCCAGCAGTTTGGCCAGGGTTTATGGCTACACCTTC.

V gene TRBV5-4 combines with J gene TRBJ1-1, with no clear D. This CDR3 has 13 residues. Between the trimmed V and J ends, which lost 3 bases and 4 bases, there was a span of 10 bases. From germline, CDR1 is SGHNT and CDR2 YYREEE (reference sequence). The CDR3 loop is CASSSPRGTEAFF. Here the CDR3 DNA reads TGTGCCAGCAGCTCCCCACGGGGCACTGAAGCTTTCTTT. The full variable domain, with the rest looked up from reference TRBV5-4 and TRBJ1-1, is ETGVTQSPTHLIKTRGQQVTLRCSSQSGHNTVSWYQQALGQGPQFIFQYYREEENGRGNFPPRFSGLQFPNYSSELNVNALELDDSALYLCASSSPRGTEAFFGQGTRLTVV.

V and J are TRBV9 and TRBJ2-5; D gene uncertain. The germline V gene encodes CDR1 SGDLS and CDR2 YYNGEE. V lost 4 bases and J lost 4, with 14 bases in between. The CDR3 runs to 14 residues. In nucleotides, the CDR3 is TGTGCCAGCAGCTTTGACCCCTTCGGAGAGACCCAGTACTTC. Amino acids: CASSFDPFGETQYF.

This clone has a handful of counts. The rearrangement links TRBV5-1 to TRBJ1-2; D uncertain. The CDR3 covers 14 residues. V lost 0 bases, J lost 2 bases, and 8 bases lay in between. In germline, CDR1 is SGHRS, CDR2 YFSETQ. The CDR3 nucleotides are TGCGCCAGCAGCTTGGGGTCCGACAACTATGGCTACACCTTC. Protein sequence: CASSLGSDNYGYTF.

The chain is built from TRBV5-1 and TRBJ1-1, with D maybe TRBD1 (6 bases). CDR3 size: 14 residues. CDR1 is SGHRS and CDR2 is YFSETQ in the germline V gene. Trimming took 2 bases from V and 3 from J, leaving 11 bases between them. The CDR3 protein is CASSLQGSDTEAFF. In DNA, the CDR3 is TGCGCCAGCAGCTTACAGGGATCTGACACTGAAGCTTTCTTT.

The chain is built from TRBV10-3 and TRBJ2-7, with TRBD1 matching 7 bases. This CDR3 contains 14 residues. The germline V gene encodes CDR1 ENHRY and CDR2 SYGVKD. V dropped 2 bases and J dropped 6; count of bases not matched to a gene: 7. The DNA of the CDR3 is TGTGCCATCAGTGAGGGGGGACAGCTACTCGAGCAGTACTTC. Amino acids: CAISEGGQLLEQYF.